This T cell receptor beta chain was identified in a study of cytomegalovirus exposure and HLA in healthy donors. The PCR ran on 60 Vbeta and 13 Jbeta primers. Libraries were prepared by immunoSEQ multiplex PCR; TCRdb keeps only in-frame clonotypes and omits some of them. The profile covers 200,000 or so clones, with 70% to 85% appearing a single time and roughly 0.097% taken by the ten largest. This CDR3 comprises 20 residues. Trimming stripped 3 bases from V and 5 bases from J, with 30 bases between. In germline, CDR1 is KGHSH, CDR2 LQKENI. This chain connects TRBV18 to TRBJ2-3; the D gene is possibly TRBD2 (5 bases). This clonotype was sampled from a boy younger than 10 in good health and CMV-seronegative. The specimen sequenced was PBMCs. This chain's CDR3 is CASSPPSVRDIPLVVDTQYF. CDR3 sequence (DNA): TGTGCCAGCTCACCGCCGAGTGTACGAGACATCCCACTAGTAGTAGATACGCAGTATTTT.